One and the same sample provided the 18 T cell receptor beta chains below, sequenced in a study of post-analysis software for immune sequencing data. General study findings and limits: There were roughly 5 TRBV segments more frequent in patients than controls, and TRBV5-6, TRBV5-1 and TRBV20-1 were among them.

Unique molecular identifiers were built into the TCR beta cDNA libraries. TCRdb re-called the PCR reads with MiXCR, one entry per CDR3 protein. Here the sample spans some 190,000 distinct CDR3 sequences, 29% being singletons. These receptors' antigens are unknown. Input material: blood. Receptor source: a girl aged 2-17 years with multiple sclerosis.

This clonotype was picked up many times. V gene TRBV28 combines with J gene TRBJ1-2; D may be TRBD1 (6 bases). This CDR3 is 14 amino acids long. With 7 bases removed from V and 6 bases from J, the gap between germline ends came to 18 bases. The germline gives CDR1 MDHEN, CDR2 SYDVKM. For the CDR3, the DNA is TGTGCCAGCACCCGCGGACAGAGGTACGATGGCTACACCTTC. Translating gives CASTRGQRYDGYTF.

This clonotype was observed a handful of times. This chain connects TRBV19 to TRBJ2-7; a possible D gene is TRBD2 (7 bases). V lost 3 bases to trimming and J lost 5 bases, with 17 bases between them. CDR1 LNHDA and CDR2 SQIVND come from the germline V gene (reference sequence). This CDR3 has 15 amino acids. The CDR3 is CASSIRGGSRDEQYF. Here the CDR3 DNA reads TGTGCCAGTAGTATCCGCGGGGGCAGCCGGGACGAGCAGTACTTC.

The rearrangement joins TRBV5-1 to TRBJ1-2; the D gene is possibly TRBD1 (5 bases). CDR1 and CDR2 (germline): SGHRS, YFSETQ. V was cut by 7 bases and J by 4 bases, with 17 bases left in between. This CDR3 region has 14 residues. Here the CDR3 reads CASGPLGVTYGYTF. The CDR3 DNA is TGCGCCAGCGGCCCCCTGGGGGTAACCTATGGCTACACCTTC.

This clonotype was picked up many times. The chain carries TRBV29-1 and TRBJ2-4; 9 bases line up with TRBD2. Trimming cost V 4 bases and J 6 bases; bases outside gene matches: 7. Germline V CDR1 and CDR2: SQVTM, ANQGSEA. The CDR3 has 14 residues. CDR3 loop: CSVAERGVRNIQYF. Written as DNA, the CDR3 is TGCAGCGTTGCGGAGCGGGGGGTGAGAAACATTCAGTACTTC. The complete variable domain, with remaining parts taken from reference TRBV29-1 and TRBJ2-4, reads SAVISQKPSRDICQRGTSLTIQCQVDSQVTMMFWYRQQPGQSLTLIATANQGSEATYESGFVIDKFPISRPNLTFSTLTVSNMSPEDSSIYLCSVAERGVRNIQYFGAGTRLSVL.

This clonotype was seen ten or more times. The CDR3 protein is CASSPFGAYNEQFF. The CDR3, as DNA: TGTGCCAGCAGTCCGTTTGGCGCCTACAATGAGCAGTTCTTC. This chain joins TRBV6-5 and TRBJ2-1, with D uncertain. The CDR3 is 14 residues long. V lost 5 bases, J lost 2 bases, and 10 bases lay in between. Germline CDR1 MNHEY, CDR2 SVGAGI.

The CDR3: CASGPVGMNTEAFF. The CDR3 DNA reads TGTGCTAGTGGTCCGGTAGGGATGAACACTGAAGCTTTCTTT. V gene TRBV12-5 combines with J gene TRBJ1-1; unclear D gene. Trimming cost V 5 bases and J 0 bases, with 10 bases left between them. The CDR3 has 14 residues. CDR1 and CDR2 from the germline V gene are LGHNT and FRNRAP.

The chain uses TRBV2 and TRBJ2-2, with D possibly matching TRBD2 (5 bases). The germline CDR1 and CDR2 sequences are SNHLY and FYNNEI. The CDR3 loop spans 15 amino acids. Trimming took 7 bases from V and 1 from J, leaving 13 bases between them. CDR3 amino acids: CASTSRTGNTGELFF. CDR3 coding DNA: TGTGCCAGCACCAGCAGGACTGGGAACACCGGGGAGCTGTTTTTT.

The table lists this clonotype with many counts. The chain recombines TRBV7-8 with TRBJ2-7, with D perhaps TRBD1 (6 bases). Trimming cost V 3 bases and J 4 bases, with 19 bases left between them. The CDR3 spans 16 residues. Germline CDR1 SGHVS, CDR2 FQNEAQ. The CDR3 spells CASSFSHTGSGYEQYF. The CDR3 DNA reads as TGTGCCAGCAGCTTCAGTCACACAGGGAGCGGATACGAGCAGTACTTC.

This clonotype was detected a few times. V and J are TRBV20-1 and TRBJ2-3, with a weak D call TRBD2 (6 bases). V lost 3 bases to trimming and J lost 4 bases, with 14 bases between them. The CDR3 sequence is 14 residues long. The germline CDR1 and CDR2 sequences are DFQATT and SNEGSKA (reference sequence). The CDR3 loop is CSARRDSRPDTQYF. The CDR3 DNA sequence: TGCAGTGCTAGGAGGGACTCAAGACCAGATACGCAGTATTTT.

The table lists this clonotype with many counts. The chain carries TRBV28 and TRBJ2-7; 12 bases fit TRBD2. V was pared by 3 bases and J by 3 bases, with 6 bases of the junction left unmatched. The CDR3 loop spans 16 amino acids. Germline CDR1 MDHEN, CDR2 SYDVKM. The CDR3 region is CASSLGGLAGRYEQYF. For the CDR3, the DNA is TGTGCCAGCAGTTTGGGGGGACTAGCGGGCCGCTACGAGCAGTACTTC.

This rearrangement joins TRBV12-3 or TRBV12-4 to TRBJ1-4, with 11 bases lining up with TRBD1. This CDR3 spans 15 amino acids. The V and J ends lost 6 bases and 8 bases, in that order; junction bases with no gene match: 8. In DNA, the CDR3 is TGTGCCAGCAGAAAACCGGGACAGGGGGGAGAAAAACTGTTTTTT. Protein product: CASRKPGQGGEKLFF.

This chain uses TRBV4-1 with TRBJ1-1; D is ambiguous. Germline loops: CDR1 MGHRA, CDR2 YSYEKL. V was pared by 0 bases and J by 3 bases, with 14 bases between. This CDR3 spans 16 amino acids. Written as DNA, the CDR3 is TGCGCCAGCAGCCAAGAAGGTGGAGGGATGGACACTGAAGCTTTCTTT. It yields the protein CASSQEGGGMDTEAFF.

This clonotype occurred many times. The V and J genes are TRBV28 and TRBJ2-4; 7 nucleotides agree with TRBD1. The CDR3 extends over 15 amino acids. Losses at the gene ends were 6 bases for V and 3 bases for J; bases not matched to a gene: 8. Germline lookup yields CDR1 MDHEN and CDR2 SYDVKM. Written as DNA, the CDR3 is TGTGCCAGCAGCTTACGGGACAGCTACAAAAACATTCAGTACTTC. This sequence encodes CASSLRDSYKNIQYF.

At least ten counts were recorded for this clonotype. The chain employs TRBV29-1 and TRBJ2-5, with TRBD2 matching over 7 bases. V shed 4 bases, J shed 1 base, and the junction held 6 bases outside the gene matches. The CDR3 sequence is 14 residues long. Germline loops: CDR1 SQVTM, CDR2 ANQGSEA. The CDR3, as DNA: TGCAGCGTTGCAACGGCTAGCGGCCAAGAGACCCAGTACTTC. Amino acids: CSVATASGQETQYF.

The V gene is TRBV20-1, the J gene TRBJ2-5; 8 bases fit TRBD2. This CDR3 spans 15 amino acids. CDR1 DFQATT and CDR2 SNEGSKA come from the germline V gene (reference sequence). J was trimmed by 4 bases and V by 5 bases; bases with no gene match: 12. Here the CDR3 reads CSAYPGLGGGETQYF. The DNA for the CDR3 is TGCAGTGCTTACCCGGGACTAGGGGGTGGAGAGACCCAGTACTTC.

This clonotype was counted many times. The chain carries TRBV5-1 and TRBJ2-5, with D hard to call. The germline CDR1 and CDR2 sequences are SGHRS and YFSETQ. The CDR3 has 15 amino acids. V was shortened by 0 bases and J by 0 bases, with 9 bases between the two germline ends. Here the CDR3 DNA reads TGCGCCAGCAGCTTGGGCACACAGTACCAAGAGACCCAGTACTTC. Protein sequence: CASSLGTQYQETQYF.

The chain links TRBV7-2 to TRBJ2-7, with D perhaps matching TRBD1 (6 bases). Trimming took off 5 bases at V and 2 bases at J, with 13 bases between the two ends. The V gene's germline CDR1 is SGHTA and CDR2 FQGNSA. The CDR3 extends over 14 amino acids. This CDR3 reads CASSNNRAAYEQYF. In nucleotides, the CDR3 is TGTGCCAGCAGCAACAACAGGGCAGCCTACGAGCAGTACTTC.

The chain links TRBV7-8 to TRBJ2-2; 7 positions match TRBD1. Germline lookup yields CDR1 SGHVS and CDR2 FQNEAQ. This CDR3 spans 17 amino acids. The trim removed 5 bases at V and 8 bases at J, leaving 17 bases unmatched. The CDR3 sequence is CASSLRDRKPSTGELFF. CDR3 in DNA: TGTGCCAGCAGCCTCCGGGACAGAAAACCGAGCACTGGGGAGCTGTTTTTT. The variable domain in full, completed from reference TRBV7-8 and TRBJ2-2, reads GAGVSQSPRYKVAKRGQDVALRCDPISGHVSLFWYQQALGQGPEFLTYFQNEAQLDKSGLPSDRFFAERPEGSVSTLKIQRTQQEDSAVYLCASSLRDRKPSTGELFFGEGSRLTVL.